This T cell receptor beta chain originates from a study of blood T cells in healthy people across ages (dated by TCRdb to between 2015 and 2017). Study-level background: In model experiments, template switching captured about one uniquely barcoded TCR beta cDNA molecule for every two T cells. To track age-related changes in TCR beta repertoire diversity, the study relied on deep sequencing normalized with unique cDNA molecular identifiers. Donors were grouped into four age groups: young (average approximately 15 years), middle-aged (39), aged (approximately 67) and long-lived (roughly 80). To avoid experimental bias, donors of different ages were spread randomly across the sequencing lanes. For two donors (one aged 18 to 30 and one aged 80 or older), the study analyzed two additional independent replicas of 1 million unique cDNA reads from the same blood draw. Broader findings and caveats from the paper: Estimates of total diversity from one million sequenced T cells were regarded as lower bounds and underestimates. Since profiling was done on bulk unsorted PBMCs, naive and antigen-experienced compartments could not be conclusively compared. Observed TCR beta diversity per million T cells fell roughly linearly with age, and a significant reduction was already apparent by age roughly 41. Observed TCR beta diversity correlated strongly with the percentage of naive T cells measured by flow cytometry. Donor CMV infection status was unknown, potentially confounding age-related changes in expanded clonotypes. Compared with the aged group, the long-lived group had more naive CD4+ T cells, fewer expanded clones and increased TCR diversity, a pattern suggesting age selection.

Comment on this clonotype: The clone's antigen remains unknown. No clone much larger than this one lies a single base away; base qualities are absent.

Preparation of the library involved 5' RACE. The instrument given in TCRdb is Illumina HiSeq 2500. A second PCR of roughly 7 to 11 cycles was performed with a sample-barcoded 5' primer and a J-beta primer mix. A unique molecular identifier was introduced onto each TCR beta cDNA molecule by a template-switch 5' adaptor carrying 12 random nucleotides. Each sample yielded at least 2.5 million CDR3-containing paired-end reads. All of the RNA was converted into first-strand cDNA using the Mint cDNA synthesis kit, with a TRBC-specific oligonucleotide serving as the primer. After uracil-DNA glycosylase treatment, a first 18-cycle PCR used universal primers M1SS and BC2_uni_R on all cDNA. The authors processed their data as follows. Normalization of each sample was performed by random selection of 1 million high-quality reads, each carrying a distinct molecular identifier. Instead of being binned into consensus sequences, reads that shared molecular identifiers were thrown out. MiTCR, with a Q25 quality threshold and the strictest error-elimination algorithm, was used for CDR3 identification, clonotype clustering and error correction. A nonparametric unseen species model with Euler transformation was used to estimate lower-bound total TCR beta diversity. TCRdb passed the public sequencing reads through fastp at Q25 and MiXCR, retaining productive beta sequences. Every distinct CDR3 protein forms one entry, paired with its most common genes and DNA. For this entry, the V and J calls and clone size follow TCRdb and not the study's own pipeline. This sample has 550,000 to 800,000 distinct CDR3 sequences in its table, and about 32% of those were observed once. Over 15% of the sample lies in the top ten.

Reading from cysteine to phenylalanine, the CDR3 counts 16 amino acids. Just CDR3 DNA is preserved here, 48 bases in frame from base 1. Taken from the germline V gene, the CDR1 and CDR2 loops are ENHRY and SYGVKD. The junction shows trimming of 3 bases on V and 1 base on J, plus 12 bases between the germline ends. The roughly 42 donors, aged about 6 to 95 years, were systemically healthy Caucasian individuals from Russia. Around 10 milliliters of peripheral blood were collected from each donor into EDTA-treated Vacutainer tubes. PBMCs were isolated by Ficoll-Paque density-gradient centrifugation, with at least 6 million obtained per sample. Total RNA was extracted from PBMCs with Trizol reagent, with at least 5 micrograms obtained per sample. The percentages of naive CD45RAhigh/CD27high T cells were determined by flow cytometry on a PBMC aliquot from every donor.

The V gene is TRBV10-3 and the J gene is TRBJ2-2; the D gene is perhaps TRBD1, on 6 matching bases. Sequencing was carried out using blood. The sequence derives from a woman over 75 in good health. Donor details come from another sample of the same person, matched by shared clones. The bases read TGTGCCATCAGTGAAGGGGCAGGGGTGAACACCGGGGAGCTGTTTTTT. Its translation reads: CAISEGAGVNTGELFF.